This T cell receptor beta chain was sequenced for a study of blood T cell repertoires in COVID-19 (TCRdb year 2020). In terms of the full investigation: Samples covering the acute and convalescent phases of COVID-19 were provided by collaborators in the United States, Italy and Spain. The material from the prospective study consisted of cDNA or gDNA derived from T cells, B-cell-depleted T cells, or PBMCs. The dataset comprised deeply sampled blood TCRbeta repertoires from subjects exposed to, actively infected with, or recovered from COVID-19. A freely available public database, intended as a resource for researchers studying the immune response to SARS-CoV-2, is where the repertoires were released. The samples were drawn from the first 160 participants of the ongoing ImmuneRACE study and from 1,254 subjects provided by 6 global collaborators. Nearly every sample came with metadata listing a de-identified subject ID, COVID-19 status, age in years and sex. HLA class I and class II types, where available, came from metadata supplied by the sample provider rather than from assay-based typing.

In the prospective study, participants were about 18 to 95 years old, resided in fewer than 25 geographic areas of the United States, and were enrolled through a virtual design. In the prospective study, participants were assigned to cohorts based on the clinical history participants reported in a screening survey and a study questionnaire. In the prospective study, mobile phlebotomists collected whole blood, serum and a nasopharyngeal or oropharyngeal swab from each participant. Participants in the prospective study had the option to provide additional blood draws and questionnaires over an approximately 2-month period. Prospective study blood samples were shipped either frozen or at room temperature before DNA extraction. TCRbeta CDR3 regions were amplified from genomic DNA using the immunoSEQ Assay, a bias-controlled multiplex PCR. Per the original workflow: Within the assay, amplification of reference gene primers was used to estimate how many nucleated cells each sample contained. To quantify the absolute abundance of each unique TCRbeta CDR3 rearrangement, sequence reads were collapsed and filtered. For each sample, productive Simpson clonality was calculated as the square root of Simpson's diversity index over productive rearrangements. In TCRdb, the immuneACCESS table is reduced to in-frame sequences with V and J assigned. These tables do not hold every clone; where another copy was compared, an unresolved V gene accounts for under half, and the others remain unexplained. From that table come the V and J calls and clone size; the DNA was used to work out D and trimming. In this sample the table shows under 400,000 clones, 65% to 90% of which occur a single time. The top ten clonotypes cover roughly 4.2% of the sample.

As to this clone: Its specific antigen is unknown. No base quality values were provided; no much bigger clone lies one nucleotide off.

The paper's findings and limits, for the study overall: Clinical and demographic metadata were provided uncurated, with the amount varying by source and participant.

CDR1 and CDR2, per the germline V gene (reference sequence), are DFQATT and SNEGSKA. V trim: 3 bases; J trim: 10 bases; unmatched bases: 3. Counted from cysteine to phenylalanine, this CDR3 has 11 amino acids. Only the CDR3 part of the read is kept: 33 bases, read in frame from the first base. The receptor chain draws on TRBV20-1 and TRBJ2-1; 7 central bases correspond to TRBD1. The receptor's source is a woman between 40 and 50 years old with acute COVID-19. Sequencing was performed on PBMCs or T cells enriched from blood (not recorded which). The sequenced DNA: TGCAGTGCTAGTGACAGGGAAGAGCAGTTCTTC. This codes for CSASDREEQFF.